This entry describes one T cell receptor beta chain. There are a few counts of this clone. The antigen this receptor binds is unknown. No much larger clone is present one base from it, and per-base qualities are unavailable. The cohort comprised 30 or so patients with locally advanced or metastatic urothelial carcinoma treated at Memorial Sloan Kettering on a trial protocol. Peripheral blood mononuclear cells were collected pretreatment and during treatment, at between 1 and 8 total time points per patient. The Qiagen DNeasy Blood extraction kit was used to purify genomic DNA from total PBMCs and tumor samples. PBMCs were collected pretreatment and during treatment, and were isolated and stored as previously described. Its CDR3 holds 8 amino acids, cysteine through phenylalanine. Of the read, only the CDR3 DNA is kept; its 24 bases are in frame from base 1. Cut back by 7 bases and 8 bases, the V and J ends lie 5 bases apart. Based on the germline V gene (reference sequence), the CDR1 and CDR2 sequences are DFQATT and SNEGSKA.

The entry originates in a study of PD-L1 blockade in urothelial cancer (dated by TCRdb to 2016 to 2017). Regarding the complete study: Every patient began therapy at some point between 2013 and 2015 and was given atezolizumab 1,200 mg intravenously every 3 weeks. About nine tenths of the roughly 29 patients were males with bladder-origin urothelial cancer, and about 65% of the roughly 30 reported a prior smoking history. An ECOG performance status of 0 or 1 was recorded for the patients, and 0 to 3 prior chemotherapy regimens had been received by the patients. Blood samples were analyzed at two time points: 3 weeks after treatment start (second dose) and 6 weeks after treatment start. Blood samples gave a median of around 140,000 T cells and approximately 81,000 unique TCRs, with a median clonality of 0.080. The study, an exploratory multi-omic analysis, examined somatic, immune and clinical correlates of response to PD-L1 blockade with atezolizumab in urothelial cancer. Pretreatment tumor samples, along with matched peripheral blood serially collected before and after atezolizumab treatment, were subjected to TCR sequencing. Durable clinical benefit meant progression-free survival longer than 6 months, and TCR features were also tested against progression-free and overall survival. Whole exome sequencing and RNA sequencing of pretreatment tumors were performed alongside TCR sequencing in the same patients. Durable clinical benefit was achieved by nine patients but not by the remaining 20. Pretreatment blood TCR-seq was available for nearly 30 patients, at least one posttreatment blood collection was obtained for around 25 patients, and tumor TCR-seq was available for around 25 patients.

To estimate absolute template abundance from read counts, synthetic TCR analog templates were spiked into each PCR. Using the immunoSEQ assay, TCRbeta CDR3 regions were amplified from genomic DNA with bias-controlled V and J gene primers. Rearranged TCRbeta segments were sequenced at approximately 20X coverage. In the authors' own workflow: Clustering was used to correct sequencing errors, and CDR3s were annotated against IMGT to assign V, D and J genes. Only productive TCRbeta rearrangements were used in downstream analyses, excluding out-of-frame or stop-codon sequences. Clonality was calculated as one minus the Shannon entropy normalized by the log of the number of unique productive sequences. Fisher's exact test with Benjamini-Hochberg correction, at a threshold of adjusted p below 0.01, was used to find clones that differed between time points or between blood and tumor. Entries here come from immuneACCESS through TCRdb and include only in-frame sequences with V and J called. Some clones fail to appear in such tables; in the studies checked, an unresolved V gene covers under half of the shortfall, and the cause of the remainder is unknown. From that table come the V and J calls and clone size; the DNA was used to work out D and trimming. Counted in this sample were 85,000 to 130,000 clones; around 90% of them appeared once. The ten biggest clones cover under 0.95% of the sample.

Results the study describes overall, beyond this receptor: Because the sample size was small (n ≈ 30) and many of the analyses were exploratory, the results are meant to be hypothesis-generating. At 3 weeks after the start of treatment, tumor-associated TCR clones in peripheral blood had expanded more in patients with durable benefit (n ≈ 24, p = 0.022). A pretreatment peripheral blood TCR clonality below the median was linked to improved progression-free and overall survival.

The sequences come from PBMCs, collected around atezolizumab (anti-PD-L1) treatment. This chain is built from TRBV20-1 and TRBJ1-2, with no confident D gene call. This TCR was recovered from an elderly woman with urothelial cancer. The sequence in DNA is TGCAGTGTGAGGGGCTACACCTTC. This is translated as CSVRGYTF.